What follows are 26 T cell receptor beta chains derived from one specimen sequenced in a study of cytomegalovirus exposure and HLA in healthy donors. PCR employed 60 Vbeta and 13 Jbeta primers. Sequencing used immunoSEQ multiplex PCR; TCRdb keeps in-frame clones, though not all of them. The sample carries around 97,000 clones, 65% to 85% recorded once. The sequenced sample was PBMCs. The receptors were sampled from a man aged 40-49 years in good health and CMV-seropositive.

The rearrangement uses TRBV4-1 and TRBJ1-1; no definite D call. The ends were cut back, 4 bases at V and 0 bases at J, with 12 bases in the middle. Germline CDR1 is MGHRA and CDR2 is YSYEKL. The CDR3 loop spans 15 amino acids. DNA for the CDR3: TGCGCCAGCAGCCCTCCCCCGGGGATGAACACTGAAGCTTTCTTT. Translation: CASSPPPGMNTEAFF.

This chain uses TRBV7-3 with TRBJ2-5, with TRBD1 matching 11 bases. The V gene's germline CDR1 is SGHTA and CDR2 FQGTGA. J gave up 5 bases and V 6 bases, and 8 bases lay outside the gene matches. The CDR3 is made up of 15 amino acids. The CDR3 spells CASSWGGDRGETQYF. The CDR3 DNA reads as TGTGCCAGCAGTTGGGGGGGGGACAGGGGGGAGACCCAGTACTTC.

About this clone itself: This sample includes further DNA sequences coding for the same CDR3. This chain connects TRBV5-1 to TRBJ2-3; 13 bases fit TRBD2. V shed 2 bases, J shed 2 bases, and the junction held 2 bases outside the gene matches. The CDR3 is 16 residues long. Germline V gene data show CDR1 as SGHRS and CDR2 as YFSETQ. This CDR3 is CASSLLAGGTTDTQYF. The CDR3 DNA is TGCGCCAGCAGCTTACTAGCGGGAGGGACCACAGATACGCAGTATTTT.

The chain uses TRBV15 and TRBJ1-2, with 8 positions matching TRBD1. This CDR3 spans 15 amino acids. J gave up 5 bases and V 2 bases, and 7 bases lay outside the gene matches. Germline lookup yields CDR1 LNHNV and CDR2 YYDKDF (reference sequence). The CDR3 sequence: CATSRSTGGLYGYTF. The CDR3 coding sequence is TGTGCCACCAGCAGATCTACAGGGGGTTTATATGGCTACACCTTC.

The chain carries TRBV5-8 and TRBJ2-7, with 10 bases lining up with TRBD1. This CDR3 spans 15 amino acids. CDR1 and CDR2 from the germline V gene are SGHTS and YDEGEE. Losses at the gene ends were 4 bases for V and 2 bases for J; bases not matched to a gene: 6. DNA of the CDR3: TGTGCCAGCAGCCGGGGACAGGGGATGACCTACGAGCAGTACTTC. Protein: CASSRGQGMTYEQYF. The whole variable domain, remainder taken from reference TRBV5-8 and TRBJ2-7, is EAGVTQSPTHLIKTRGQQATLRCSPISGHTSVYWYQQALGLGLQFLLWYDEGEERNRGNFPPRFSGRQFPNYSSELNVNALELEDSALYLCASSRGQGMTYEQYFGPGTRLTVT.

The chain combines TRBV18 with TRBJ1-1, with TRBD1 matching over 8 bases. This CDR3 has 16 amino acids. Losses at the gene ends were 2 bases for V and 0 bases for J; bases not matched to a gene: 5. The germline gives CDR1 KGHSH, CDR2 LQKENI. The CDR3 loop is CASSPIQQGVNTEAFF. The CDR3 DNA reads TGTGCCAGCTCACCAATCCAACAGGGGGTGAACACTGAAGCTTTCTTT.

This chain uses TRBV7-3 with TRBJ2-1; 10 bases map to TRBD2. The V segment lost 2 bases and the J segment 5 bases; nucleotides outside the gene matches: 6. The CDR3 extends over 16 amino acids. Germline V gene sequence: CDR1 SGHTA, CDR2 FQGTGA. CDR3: CASSLQTGLANNEQFF. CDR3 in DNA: TGTGCCAGCAGCTTACAAACGGGACTAGCGAACAATGAGCAGTTCTTC.

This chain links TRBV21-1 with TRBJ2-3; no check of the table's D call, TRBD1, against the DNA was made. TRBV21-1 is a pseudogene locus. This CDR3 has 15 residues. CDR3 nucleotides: TGTGCCAGCAGCGGGGCGGACAGGGGGACAGATACGCAGTATTTT. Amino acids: CASSGADRGTDTQYF.

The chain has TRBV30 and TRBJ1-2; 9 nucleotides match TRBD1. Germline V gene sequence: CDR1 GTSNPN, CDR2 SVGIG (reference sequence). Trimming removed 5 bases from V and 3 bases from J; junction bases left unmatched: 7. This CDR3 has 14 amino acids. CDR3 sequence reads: CAWAYGTGYYGYTF. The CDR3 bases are TGTGCCTGGGCGTATGGGACAGGGTACTATGGCTACACCTTC.

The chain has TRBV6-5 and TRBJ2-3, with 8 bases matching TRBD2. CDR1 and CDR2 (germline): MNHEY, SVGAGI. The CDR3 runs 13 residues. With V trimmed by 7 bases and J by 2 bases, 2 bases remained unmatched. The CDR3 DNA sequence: TGTGCCAGCATTAGCGGGATCACAGATACGCAGTATTTT. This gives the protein CASISGITDTQYF.

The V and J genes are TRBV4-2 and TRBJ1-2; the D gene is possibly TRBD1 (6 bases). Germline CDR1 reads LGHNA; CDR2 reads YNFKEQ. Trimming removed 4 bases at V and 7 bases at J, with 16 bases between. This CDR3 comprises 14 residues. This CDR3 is CASSPRGGRFGYTF. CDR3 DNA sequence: TGTGCCAGCAGCCCGAGGGGGGGGCGATTTGGCTACACCTTC.

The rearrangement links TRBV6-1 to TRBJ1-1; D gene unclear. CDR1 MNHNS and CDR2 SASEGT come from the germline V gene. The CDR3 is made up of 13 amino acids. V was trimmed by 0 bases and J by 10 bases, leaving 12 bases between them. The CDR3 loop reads CASSEAGGDPAFF. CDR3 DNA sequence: TGTGCCAGCAGTGAAGCGGGAGGTGATCCAGCTTTCTTT.

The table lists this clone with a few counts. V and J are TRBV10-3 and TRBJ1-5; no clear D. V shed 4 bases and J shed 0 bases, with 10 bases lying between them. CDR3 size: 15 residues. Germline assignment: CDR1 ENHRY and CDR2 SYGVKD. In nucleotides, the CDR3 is TGTGCCATCAGTGGCACGGGATATAGCAATCAGCCCCAGCATTTT. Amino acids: CAISGTGYSNQPQHF.

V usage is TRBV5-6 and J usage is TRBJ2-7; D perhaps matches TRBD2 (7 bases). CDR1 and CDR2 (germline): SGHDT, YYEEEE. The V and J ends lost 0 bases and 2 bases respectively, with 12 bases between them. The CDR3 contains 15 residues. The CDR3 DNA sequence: TGTGCCAGCAGCTTGGAGGGAGGGGGACCCTACGAGCAGTACTTC. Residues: CASSLEGGGPYEQYF.

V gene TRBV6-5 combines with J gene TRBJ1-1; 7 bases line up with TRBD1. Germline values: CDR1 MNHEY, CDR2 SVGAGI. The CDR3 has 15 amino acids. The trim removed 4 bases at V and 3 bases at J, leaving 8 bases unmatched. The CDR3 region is CASSSSGGDYTEAFF. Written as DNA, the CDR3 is TGTGCCAGCAGTTCCTCAGGGGGGGATTACACTGAAGCTTTCTTT.

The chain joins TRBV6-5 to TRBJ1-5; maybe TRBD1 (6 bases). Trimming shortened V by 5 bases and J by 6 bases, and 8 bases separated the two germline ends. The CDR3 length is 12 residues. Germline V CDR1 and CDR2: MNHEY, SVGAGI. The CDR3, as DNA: TGTGCCAGCAGTGACAGGCGTCAGCCCCAGCATTTT. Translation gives CASSDRRQPQHF.

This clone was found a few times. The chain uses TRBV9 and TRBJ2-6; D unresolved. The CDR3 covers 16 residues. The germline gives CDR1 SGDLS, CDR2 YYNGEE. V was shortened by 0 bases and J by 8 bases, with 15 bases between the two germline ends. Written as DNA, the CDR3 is TGTGCCAGCAGCGTAGATCCGCGGCCCCTAACCAACGTCCTGACTTTC. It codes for CASSVDPRPLTNVLTF.

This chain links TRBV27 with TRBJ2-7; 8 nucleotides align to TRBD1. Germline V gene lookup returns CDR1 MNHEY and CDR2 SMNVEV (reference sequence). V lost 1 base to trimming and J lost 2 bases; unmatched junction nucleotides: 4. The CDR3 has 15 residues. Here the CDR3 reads CASSLLGQETYEQYF. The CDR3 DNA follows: TGTGCCAGCAGTTTATTGGGACAGGAGACCTACGAGCAGTACTTC.

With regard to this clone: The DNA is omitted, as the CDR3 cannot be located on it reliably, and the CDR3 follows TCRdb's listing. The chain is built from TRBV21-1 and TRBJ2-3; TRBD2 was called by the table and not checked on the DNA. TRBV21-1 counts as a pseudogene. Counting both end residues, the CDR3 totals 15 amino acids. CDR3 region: CASSKVAGGTDTQYF.

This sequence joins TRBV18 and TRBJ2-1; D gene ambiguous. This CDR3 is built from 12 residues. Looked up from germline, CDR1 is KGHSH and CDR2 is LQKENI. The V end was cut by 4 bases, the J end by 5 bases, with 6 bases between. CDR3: CASSLEDNEQFF. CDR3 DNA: TGTGCCAGCTCACTAGAGGACAATGAGCAGTTCTTC.

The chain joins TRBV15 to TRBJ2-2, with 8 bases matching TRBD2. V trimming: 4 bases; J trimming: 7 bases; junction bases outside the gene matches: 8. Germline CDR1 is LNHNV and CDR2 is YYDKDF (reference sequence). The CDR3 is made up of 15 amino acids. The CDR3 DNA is TGTGCCACCAGCATCGCGCGGGGGGCGGGCGGGGAGCTGTTTTTT. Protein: CATSIARGAGGELFF.

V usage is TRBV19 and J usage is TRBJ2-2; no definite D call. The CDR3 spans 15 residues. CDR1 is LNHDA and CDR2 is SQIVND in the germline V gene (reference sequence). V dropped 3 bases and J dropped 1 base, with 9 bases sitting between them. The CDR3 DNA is TGTGCCAGTAGTATCATGGCAGGGAACACCGGGGAGCTGTTTTTT. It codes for CASSIMAGNTGELFF.

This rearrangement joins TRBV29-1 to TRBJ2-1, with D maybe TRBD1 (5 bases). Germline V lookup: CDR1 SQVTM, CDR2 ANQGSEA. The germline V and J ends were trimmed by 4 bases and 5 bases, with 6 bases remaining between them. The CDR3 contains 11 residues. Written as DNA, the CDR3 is TGCAGCGTTGCCAGGGACAATGAGCAGTTCTTC. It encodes CSVARDNEQFF.

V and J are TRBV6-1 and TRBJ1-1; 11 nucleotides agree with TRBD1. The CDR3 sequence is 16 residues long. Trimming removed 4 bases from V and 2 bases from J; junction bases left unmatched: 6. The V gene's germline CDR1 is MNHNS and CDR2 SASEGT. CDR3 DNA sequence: TGTGCCAGCAGTGTAGGGACAGGGGGGGTAAACACTGAAGCTTTCTTT. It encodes CASSVGTGGVNTEAFF.

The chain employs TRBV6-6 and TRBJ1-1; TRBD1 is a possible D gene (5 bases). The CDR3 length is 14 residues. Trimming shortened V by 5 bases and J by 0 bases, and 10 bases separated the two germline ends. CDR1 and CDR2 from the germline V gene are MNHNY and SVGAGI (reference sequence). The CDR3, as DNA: TGTGCCAGCAGTGTACAGGCGATGAACACTGAAGCTTTCTTT. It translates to CASSVQAMNTEAFF.

As DNA, the CDR3 is TGTGCCAGCAGCCAAGCGGGACAGGGCCCCTATGGCTACACCTTC. Encoded protein: CASSQAGQGPYGYTF. This rearrangement joins TRBV14 to TRBJ1-2, with 9 bases identical to TRBD1. CDR1 is SGHDN and CDR2 is FVKESK in the germline V gene. Trimming took 1 base from V and 4 from J; bases not matched to a gene: 4. The CDR3 extends over 15 amino acids.